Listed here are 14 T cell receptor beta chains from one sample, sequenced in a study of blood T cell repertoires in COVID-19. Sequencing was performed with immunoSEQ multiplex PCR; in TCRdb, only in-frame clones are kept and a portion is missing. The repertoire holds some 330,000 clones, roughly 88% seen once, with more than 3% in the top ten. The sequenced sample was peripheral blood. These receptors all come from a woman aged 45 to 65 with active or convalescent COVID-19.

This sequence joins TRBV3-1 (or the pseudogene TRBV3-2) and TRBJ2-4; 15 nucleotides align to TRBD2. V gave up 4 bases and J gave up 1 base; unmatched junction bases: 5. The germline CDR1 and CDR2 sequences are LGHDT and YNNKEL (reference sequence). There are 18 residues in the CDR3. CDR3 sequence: CASSLGLAGGGAKNIQYF. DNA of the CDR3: TGTGCCAGCAGCCTGGGACTAGCGGGGGGTGGGGCCAAAAACATTCAGTACTTC.

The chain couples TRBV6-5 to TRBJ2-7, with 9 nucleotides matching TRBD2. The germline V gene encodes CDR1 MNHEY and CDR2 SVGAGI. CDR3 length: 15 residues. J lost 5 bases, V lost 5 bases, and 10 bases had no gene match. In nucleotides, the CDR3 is TGTGCCAGCAGTAATCCGGGACTAGCTTCCCACGAGCAGTACTTC. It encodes CASSNPGLASHEQYF.

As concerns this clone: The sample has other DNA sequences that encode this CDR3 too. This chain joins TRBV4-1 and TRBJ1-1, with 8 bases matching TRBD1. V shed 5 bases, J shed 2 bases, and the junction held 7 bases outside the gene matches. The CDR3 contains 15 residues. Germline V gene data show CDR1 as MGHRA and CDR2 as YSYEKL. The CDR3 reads CASSSGTGGNTEAFF. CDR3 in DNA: TGCGCCAGCAGCTCCGGAACAGGGGGTAACACTGAAGCTTTCTTT.

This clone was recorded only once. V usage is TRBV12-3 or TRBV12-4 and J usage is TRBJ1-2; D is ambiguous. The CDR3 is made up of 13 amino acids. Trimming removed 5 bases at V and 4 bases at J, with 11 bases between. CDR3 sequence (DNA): TGTGCCAGCAGTCCGGGAGGGATCTATGGCTACACCTTC. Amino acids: CASSPGGIYGYTF.

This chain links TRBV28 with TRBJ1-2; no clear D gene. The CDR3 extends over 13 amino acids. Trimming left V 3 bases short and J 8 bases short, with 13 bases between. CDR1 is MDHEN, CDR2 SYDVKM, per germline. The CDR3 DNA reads TGTGCCAGCAGTTTGTCATTGGTCACAGGCTACACCTTC. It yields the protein CASSLSLVTGYTF.

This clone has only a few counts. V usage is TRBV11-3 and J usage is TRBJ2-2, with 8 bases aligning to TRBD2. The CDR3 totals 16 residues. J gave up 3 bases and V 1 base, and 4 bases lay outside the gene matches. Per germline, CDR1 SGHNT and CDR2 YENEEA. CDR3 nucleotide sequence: TGTGCCAGCAGCTTAGTGGGCGGGAGGCACACCGGGGAGCTGTTTTTT. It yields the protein CASSLVGGRHTGELFF.

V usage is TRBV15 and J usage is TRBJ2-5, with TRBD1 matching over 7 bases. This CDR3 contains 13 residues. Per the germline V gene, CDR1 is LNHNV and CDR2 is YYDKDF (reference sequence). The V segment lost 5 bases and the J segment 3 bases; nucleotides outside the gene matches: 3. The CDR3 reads CATSPGQEETQYF. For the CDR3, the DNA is TGTGCCACCAGCCCCGGACAGGAAGAGACCCAGTACTTC.

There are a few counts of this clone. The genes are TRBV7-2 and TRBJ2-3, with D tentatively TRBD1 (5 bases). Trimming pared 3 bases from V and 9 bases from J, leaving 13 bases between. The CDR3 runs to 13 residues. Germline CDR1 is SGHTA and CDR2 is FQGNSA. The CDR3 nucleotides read TGTGCCAGCAGCTTTTGGACACCATACACGCAGTATTTT. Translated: CASSFWTPYTQYF.

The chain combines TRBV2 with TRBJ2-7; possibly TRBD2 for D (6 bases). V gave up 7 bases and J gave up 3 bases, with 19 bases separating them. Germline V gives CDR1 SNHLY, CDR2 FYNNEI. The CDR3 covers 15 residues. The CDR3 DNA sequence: TGTGCCAGCACACCCCAAGGTCAGGGACTCTACGAGCAGTACTTC. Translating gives CASTPQGQGLYEQYF.

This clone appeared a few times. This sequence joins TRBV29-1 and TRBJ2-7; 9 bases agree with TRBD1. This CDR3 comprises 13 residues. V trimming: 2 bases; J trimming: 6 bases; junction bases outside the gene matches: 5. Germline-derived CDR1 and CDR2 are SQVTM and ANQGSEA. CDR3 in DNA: TGCAGCGTTGAAAGGGACAGGGTCTCCGAGCAGTACTTC. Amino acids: CSVERDRVSEQYF.

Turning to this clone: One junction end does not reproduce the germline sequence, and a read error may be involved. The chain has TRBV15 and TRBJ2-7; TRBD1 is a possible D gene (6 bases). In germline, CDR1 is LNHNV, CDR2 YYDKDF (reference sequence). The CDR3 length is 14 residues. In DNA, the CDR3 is TGTGCCACCAGCAGAGAGCTTCCGACAGGTTCGGAGGACTTC. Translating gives CATSRELPTGSEDF.

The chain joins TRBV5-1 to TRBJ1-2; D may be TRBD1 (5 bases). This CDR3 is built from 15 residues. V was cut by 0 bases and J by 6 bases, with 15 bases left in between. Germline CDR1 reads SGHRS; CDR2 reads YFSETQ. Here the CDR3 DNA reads TGCGCCAGCAGCTTGGTTCGTCCGGGGGAGGATGGCTACACCTTC. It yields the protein CASSLVRPGEDGYTF.

CDR3 nucleotides: TGTGCCAGCAGTTTTCTGGACAGGAACACCGGGGAGCTGTTTTTT. It yields the protein CASSFLDRNTGELFF. This chain links TRBV28 with TRBJ2-2; perhaps TRBD1 as D (6 bases). The ends were cut back, 3 bases at V and 1 base at J, with 9 bases in the middle. This CDR3 is built from 15 residues. Germline V gene data show CDR1 as MDHEN and CDR2 as SYDVKM. Full variable domain (rest looked up from reference TRBV28 and TRBJ2-2): DVKVTQSSRYLVKRTGEKVFLECVQDMDHENMFWYRQDPGLGLRLIYFSYDVKMKEKGDIPEGYSVSREKKERFSLILESASTNQTSMYLCASSFLDRNTGELFFGEGSRLTVL.

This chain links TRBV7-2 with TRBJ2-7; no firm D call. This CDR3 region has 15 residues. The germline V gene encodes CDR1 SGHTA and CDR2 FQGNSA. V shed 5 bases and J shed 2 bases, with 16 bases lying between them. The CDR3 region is CASSPGGSAPYEQYF. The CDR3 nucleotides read TGTGCCAGCAGCCCAGGTGGGTCTGCCCCCTACGAGCAGTACTTC.